This T cell receptor (beta chain) was sequenced in a study of OX40 agonist ivuxolimab in advanced cancers. General study findings and limits: The study observed clonal expansion of CD4+ and CD8+ blood T cells by week 6 at 0.1 to 3.0 mg/kg.

A remark on this clone: The target antigen is unknown.

Germline V gene data show CDR1 as MNHEY and CDR2 as SMNVEV (reference sequence). J gave up 4 bases and V 5 bases, and 9 bases lay outside the gene matches. The CDR3 consists of 15 residues. Using immunoSEQ multiplex PCR, the repertoire was profiled, and TCRdb retains in-frame clones only, with some absent. The sample lists 52,000 or so clones, over 90% occurring once. Peripheral blood came from all dose cohorts at three timepoints. Specimen: CD4+ or CD8+ T cells sorted from blood, collected in a trial of the OX40 agonist ivuxolimab. The origin of this receptor is an adult with an advanced solid tumor such as melanoma, head and neck, liver or kidney cancer. V and J are TRBV27 and TRBJ2-7, with 9 positions matching TRBD1. The CDR3 sequence: CASSRPGQGFYEQYF. In nucleotides, the CDR3 is TGTGCCAGCAGTCGTCCGGGACAGGGATTTTACGAGCAGTACTTC.